This T cell receptor beta chain stems from a study of blood T cells in healthy people across ages. Study-wide results and limits: There were more naive CD4+ cells and higher diversity in long-lived donors than in aged donors. Correlation between TCR beta diversity and naive T cell percentage was strong. The diversity estimates, figures obtained from one million T cells, were considered underestimates.

About this clonotype itself: The antigen is not known. Since a much larger clone is just one base distant, this may be a read error.

This CDR3 is 13 amino acids long. Per the germline V gene, CDR1 is LGHDT and CDR2 is YNNKEL (reference sequence). The use of a sample-barcoded 5' primer and a J-beta primer mix characterized a second PCR of 7 to 11 cycles. Each cDNA was tagged by a template-switch adaptor containing 12 random nucleotides. TCRdb redid the calling of the 5' RACE reads with MiXCR, one entry per CDR3 protein. The sample has around 650,000 distinct CDR3 sequences; 32% are singletons. The TCR comes from a woman at least 80 years old in good health. This chain connects TRBV3-1 to TRBJ2-3, with D perhaps given as TRBD1 or TRBD2 (5 bases each). The material sequenced was blood. CDR3 sequence (DNA): TGTACCAGCAGCCAAAGCTGGGGGGATACGCAGTATTTT. Residues: CTSSQSWGDTQYF.